Shown below are 30 T cell receptor beta chains from a single sample sequenced in a study of blood T cell repertoires in COVID-19. Using immunoSEQ multiplex PCR, the repertoire was profiled, and TCRdb retains in-frame clones only, with some absent. The top ten hold approximately 2.4% of the sample, which has around 290,000 clones, about 89% seen once. The sequenced sample was PBMCs or T cells enriched from blood (not recorded which). Every receptor here comes from a woman between 18 and 30 years old who had recovered from COVID-19.

Notes on this clone: The junction departs from the called germline gene at one end, perhaps through a read error. This chain links TRBV11-2 with TRBJ2-1; tentatively, D is TRBD2 (6 bases). The length of the CDR3 is 12 residues. The germline CDR1 and CDR2 sequences are SGHAT and FQNNGV. The CDR3 loop is CASSFLRGIGIF. DNA of the CDR3: TGTGCCAGCAGCTTCCTCCGGGGGATTGGGATCTTC. Combining the CDR3 with reference TRBV11-2 and TRBJ2-1 gives the whole variable domain EAGVAQSPRYKIIEKRQSVAFWCNPISGHATLYWYQQILGQGPKLLIQFQNNGVVDDSQLPKDRFSAERLKGVDSTLKIQPAKLEDSAVYLCASSFLRGIGIFGPGTRLTVL.

For the CDR3, the DNA is TGTGCCAGCAGCACCATCGGAGGAACTAATGAAAAACTGTTTTTT. It translates to CASSTIGGTNEKLFF. This rearrangement joins TRBV7-9 to TRBJ1-4; unclear D gene. Germline CDR1 SEHNR, CDR2 FQNEAQ (reference sequence). The CDR3 is 15 residues long. Trimming took 5 bases from V and 1 from J, leaving 11 bases between them.

This chain links TRBV3-1 (or the pseudogene TRBV3-2) with TRBJ2-7; D possibly corresponds to TRBD2 (6 bases). CDR1 and CDR2 from the germline V gene are LGHDT and YNNKEL (reference sequence). This CDR3 has 14 amino acids. V was pared by 0 bases and J by 3 bases, with 9 bases between. The CDR3 DNA reads TGTGCCAGCAGCCAAGACGCGGGGCACTACGAGCAGTACTTC. This gives the protein CASSQDAGHYEQYF.

The gene calls are TRBV5-4 and TRBJ1-6; no definite D call. V dropped 0 bases and J dropped 6 bases, with 7 bases sitting between them. This CDR3 spans 14 amino acids. Germline loops: CDR1 SGHNT, CDR2 YYREEE (reference sequence). The CDR3 sequence: CASSLDTVNSPLHF. CDR3 DNA sequence: TGTGCCAGCAGCTTGGATACGGTTAATTCACCCCTCCACTTT.

V usage is TRBV2 and J usage is TRBJ2-7; 7 bases are shared with TRBD2. The length of the CDR3 is 12 residues. The V gene's germline CDR1 is SNHLY and CDR2 FYNNEI. The ends lost 7 bases at V and 7 bases at J; junction bases unmatched: 7. CDR3: CASMREIGEQYF. DNA for the CDR3: TGTGCCAGCATGCGGGAGATTGGGGAGCAGTACTTC.

J is TRBJ1-1 and V is TRBV9; D call uncertain. V was clipped by 7 bases and J by 1 base, with 14 bases between them. The CDR3 length is 14 residues. Germline V gene lookup returns CDR1 SGDLS and CDR2 YYNGEE. The CDR3 DNA is TGTGCCAGCGGCCTGTGGCAGGAGAACACTGAAGCTTTCTTT. As protein: CASGLWQENTEAFF.

The V gene is TRBV4-1, the J gene TRBJ2-7, with 7 nucleotides matching TRBD1. The V gene end was trimmed by 4 bases and the J gene end by 3 bases; junction bases not matched to a gene: 9. Germline V lookup: CDR1 MGHRA, CDR2 YSYEKL. The CDR3 extends over 15 amino acids. CDR3 sequence (DNA): TGCGCCAGCAGCCCCCGTCGGGACAGTTACTACGAGCAGTACTTC. Amino acids: CASSPRRDSYYEQYF.

The gene calls are TRBV5-6 and TRBJ2-3; perhaps TRBD2 as D (7 bases). The germline V gene has CDR1 SGHDT and CDR2 YYEEEE. The CDR3 is 15 amino acids. V lost 3 bases and J 0 bases, leaving 11 bases between the germline ends. The CDR3 here is CASSSAGASTDTQYF. The CDR3 region has the DNA TGTGCCAGCAGCTCCGCGGGGGCCAGCACAGATACGCAGTATTTT. Complete variable domain (other parts from reference TRBV5-6 and TRBJ2-3): DAGVTQSPTHLIKTRGQQVTLRCSPKSGHDTVSWYQQALGQGPQFIFQYYEEEERQRGNFPDRFSGHQFPNYSSELNVNALLLGDSALYLCASSSAGASTDTQYFGPGTRLTVL.

This chain joins TRBV2 and TRBJ1-1; no firm D call. Trimming removed 8 bases from V and 1 base from J, with 11 bases in between. Germline lookup yields CDR1 SNHLY and CDR2 FYNNEI. This CDR3 has 13 residues. The CDR3, as DNA: TGTGCCAGCCGCGTGGTCACGAACACTGAAGCTTTCTTT. It yields the protein CASRVVTNTEAFF.

The chain combines TRBV28 with TRBJ2-7; 11 nucleotides match TRBD2. The CDR3 is made up of 15 amino acids. V gave up 9 bases and J gave up 3 bases; unmatched junction bases: 10. The germline V gene encodes CDR1 MDHEN and CDR2 SYDVKM. CDR3 loop: CASTEGLADHYEQYF. CDR3 coding DNA: TGTGCCAGTACGGAGGGACTAGCGGACCACTACGAGCAGTACTTC.

The genes are TRBV7-9 and TRBJ2-7; 12 bases map to TRBD2. V gave up 3 bases and J gave up 4 bases; unmatched junction bases: 7. The CDR3 totals 16 residues. Germline V gene sequence: CDR1 SEHNR, CDR2 FQNEAQ (reference sequence). CDR3 DNA sequence: TGTGCCAGCAGCTTCGGACTAGCGGGATCCTTATACGAGCAGTACTTC. Protein product: CASSFGLAGSLYEQYF.

This clone was seen once. The chain uses TRBV28 and TRBJ2-2; D not certain. The V and J ends lost 3 bases and 2 bases respectively, with 10 bases between them. The CDR3 has 15 residues. Germline CDR1 reads MDHEN; CDR2 reads SYDVKM. As DNA, the CDR3 is TGTGCCAGCAGTTTCCACCGAGTAAACACCGGGGAGCTGTTTTTT. Protein product: CASSFHRVNTGELFF.

The chain employs TRBV11-2 and TRBJ1-2; TRBD1 aligns across 8 bases. The CDR3 extends over 17 amino acids. V was pared by 4 bases and J by 2 bases, with 12 bases of the junction left unmatched. Germline CDR1 SGHAT, CDR2 FQNNGV. CDR3 loop: CASSSNRHRGENYGYTF. The CDR3 DNA reads as TGTGCCAGCAGCTCCAACCGTCACAGGGGGGAGAACTATGGCTACACCTTC.

The chain recombines TRBV19 with TRBJ2-1, with TRBD2 as a possible D gene (6 bases). Trimming stripped 0 bases from V and 6 bases from J, with 18 bases between. CDR3 size: 17 residues. The germline V gene has CDR1 LNHDA and CDR2 SQIVND (reference sequence). Here the CDR3 reads CASSIEGGTQHINEQFF. The CDR3 nucleotides are TGTGCCAGTAGTATAGAGGGGGGAACTCAACACATCAATGAGCAGTTCTTC.

J is TRBJ2-7 and V is TRBV9; 8 bases align to TRBD2. CDR3 length: 15 amino acids. V shed 3 bases, J shed 1 base, and the junction held 6 bases outside the gene matches. Germline V gene lookup returns CDR1 SGDLS and CDR2 YYNGEE. CDR3 sequence: CASSGNSGASYEQYF. The CDR3 DNA follows: TGTGCCAGCAGCGGGAATAGCGGGGCATCCTACGAGCAGTACTTC.

This clone was observed once. This rearrangement joins TRBV3-1 (or the pseudogene TRBV3-2) to TRBJ1-2, with D possibly matching TRBD1 (5 bases). V dropped 4 bases and J dropped 5 bases, with 11 bases sitting between them. The germline V gene has CDR1 LGHDT and CDR2 YNNKEL (reference sequence). This CDR3 has 13 amino acids. CDR3 sequence: CASSPQGGYGYTF. The CDR3 DNA reads TGTGCCAGCAGCCCCCAGGGTGGATATGGCTACACCTTC.

The chain employs TRBV6-1 and TRBJ2-1, with 8 nucleotides matching TRBD2. The junction had 12 bases not matched to a gene; V was cut back by 1 base and J by 4 bases. The CDR3 is 18 amino acids. From germline, CDR1 is MNHNS and CDR2 SASEGT. The CDR3 DNA follows: TGTGCCAGCAGTGAAGAAGGTAGTAGCGGGGCCCTTTACAATGAGCAGTTCTTC. Protein product: CASSEEGSSGALYNEQFF.

This chain uses TRBV5-6 with TRBJ1-4; 7 bases line up with TRBD1. J gave up 7 bases and V 3 bases, and 9 bases lay outside the gene matches. Germline lookup yields CDR1 SGHDT and CDR2 YYEEEE. The CDR3 is made up of 15 amino acids. The CDR3 DNA sequence: TGTGCCAGCAGCTCTACAGGGGAGTCAGGTGAAAAACTGTTTTTT. Its translation is CASSSTGESGEKLFF.

This chain links TRBV23-1 with TRBJ1-6; D not resolved. TRBV23-1 is an open reading frame, and its role is uncertain. Deletions cut 2 bases from V and 8 bases from J, with 16 bases between. The length of the CDR3 is 16 residues. CDR3 bases: TGCGCCAGCAGTCAAACCAGTCGGGGAATCGATTCACCCCTCCACTTT. Protein product: CASSQTSRGIDSPLHF.

The rearrangement joins TRBV5-8 to TRBJ1-1, with 10 bases aligning to TRBD1. CDR3 length equals 16 residues. V gave up 2 bases and J gave up 3 bases; unmatched junction bases: 7. Germline V gene data show CDR1 as SGHTS and CDR2 as YDEGEE. The CDR3 nucleotides are TGTGCCAGCAGCTTTGACAGGGGGCAATCGTACACTGAAGCTTTCTTT. Translated, it gives CASSFDRGQSYTEAFF.

The table lists this clone with a count of one. The chain joins TRBV28 to TRBJ2-7; D remains unclear. V was trimmed by 3 bases and J by 7 bases, leaving 7 bases between them. The CDR3 contains 11 residues. CDR1 and CDR2 from the germline V gene are MDHEN and SYDVKM. The CDR3 DNA is TGTGCCAGCAGTTTGGGCGTTGAGCAGTACTTC. It encodes CASSLGVEQYF. Looking up the rest from reference TRBV28 and TRBJ2-7 gives the full variable domain: DVKVTQSSRYLVKRTGEKVFLECVQDMDHENMFWYRQDPGLGLRLIYFSYDVKMKEKGDIPEGYSVSREKKERFSLILESASTNQTSMYLCASSLGVEQYFGPGTRLTVT.

The chain joins TRBV7-9 to TRBJ1-4, with no clear D. Germline V lookup: CDR1 SEHNR, CDR2 FQNEAQ (reference sequence). V was cut by 3 bases and J by 4 bases, with 12 bases left in between. The length of the CDR3 is 15 residues. In DNA form, the CDR3 reads TGTGCCAGCAGCTTTTCCCACGGTGGTAATGAAAAACTGTTTTTT. This sequence encodes CASSFSHGGNEKLFF.

The chain links TRBV6-6 to TRBJ1-1; 7 bases align to TRBD1. V gave up 5 bases and J gave up 1 base; unmatched junction bases: 4. The germline gives CDR1 MNHNY, CDR2 SVGAGI (reference sequence). This CDR3 region has 14 residues. As DNA, the CDR3 is TGTGCCAGCAGTGGCCGGGACAGGAACACTGAAGCTTTCTTT. Residues: CASSGRDRNTEAFF.

The chain uses TRBV6-6 and TRBJ2-2; D is ambiguous. The CDR3 has 14 residues. Germline V CDR1 and CDR2: MNHNY, SVGAGI (reference sequence). The V end was cut by 5 bases, the J end by 3 bases, with 10 bases between. The CDR3 loop is CASSLNSDTGELFF. The CDR3 nucleotides read TGTGCCAGCAGTCTTAATTCCGACACCGGGGAGCTGTTTTTT.

This chain uses TRBV2 with TRBJ1-2, with 11 bases fitting TRBD1. The CDR3 runs to 15 residues. Trimming took 6 bases from V and 4 from J; bases not matched to a gene: 7. CDR1 SNHLY and CDR2 FYNNEI come from the germline V gene. CDR3 in amino acids: CASSQDRGPGYGYTF. DNA of the CDR3: TGTGCCAGCAGCCAGGACAGGGGGCCGGGCTATGGCTACACCTTC. Full variable domain (missing parts from reference TRBV2 and TRBJ1-2): EPEVTQTPSHQVTQMGQEVILRCVPISNHLYFYWYRQILGQKVEFLVSFYNNEISEKSEIFDDQFSVERPDGSNFTLKIRSTKLEDSAMYFCASSQDRGPGYGYTFGSGTRLTVV.

This rearrangement joins TRBV19 to TRBJ2-2; D uncertain. CDR3 length: 12 amino acids. V lost 6 bases, J lost 7 bases, and 9 bases lay in between. In germline, CDR1 is LNHDA, CDR2 SQIVND (reference sequence). DNA for the CDR3: TGTGCCAGTAGCCATGGCCGCGGGGAGCTGTTTTTT. Encoded protein: CASSHGRGELFF.

This clone was observed a single time. The chain has TRBV25-1 and TRBJ2-7; weak D call: TRBD1 (5 bases). CDR3 length: 16 amino acids. Germline CDR1 is MGHDK and CDR2 is SYGVNS. V dropped 2 bases and J dropped 0 bases, with 14 bases sitting between them. CDR3 sequence reads: CASSEVGRATSYEQYF. The CDR3 nucleotides read TGTGCCAGCAGTGAAGTAGGCAGGGCGACCTCCTACGAGCAGTACTTC.

The rearrangement uses TRBV6-1 and TRBJ2-7, with unresolved D. Germline loops: CDR1 MNHNS, CDR2 SASEGT. With 3 bases removed from V and 0 bases from J, the gap between germline ends came to 12 bases. There are 15 residues in the CDR3. CDR3 nucleotides: TGTGCCAGCAGTGAGTACCGCCTTAGCTCCTACGAGCAGTACTTC. It translates to CASSEYRLSSYEQYF.

The V and J genes are TRBV18 and TRBJ2-1; 7 nucleotides agree with TRBD2. The CDR3 has 15 residues. The V gene end was trimmed by 1 base and the J gene end by 9 bases; junction bases not matched to a gene: 9. The V gene's germline CDR1 is KGHSH and CDR2 LQKENI. For the CDR3, the DNA is TGTGCCAGCTCACCACGGGGGAGGGAATTTGGTGAGCAGTTCTTC. This gives the protein CASSPRGREFGEQFF.

The chain links TRBV7-2 to TRBJ2-1, with TRBD2 matching over 14 bases. V was clipped by 1 base and J by 7 bases; unmatched bases: 3. CDR3 size: 16 residues. CDR1 and CDR2 (germline): SGHTA, FQGNSA. CDR3 loop: CASSLEGTSGRNEQFF. CDR3 sequence (DNA): TGTGCCAGCAGCTTAGAGGGGACTAGCGGGAGAAATGAGCAGTTCTTC.